This TCR beta chain was retrieved from a study of radiotherapy plus CTLA-4 blockade in lung cancer. Profiled with immunoSEQ multiplex PCR; TCRdb holds only in-frame clones, not every one. The table has roughly 100,000 clones, about 81% seen once. The sample consisted of peripheral blood, taken from a patient treated with radiotherapy plus ipilimumab. The TCR was taken from a human donor with non-small cell lung cancer who had a partial response to radiotherapy plus ipilimumab.

The CDR3 nucleotides are TGCGCCAGCAGCCAAGGTGGACTAGCGGGAGTAGGTACCGGGGAGCTGTTTTTT. This translates into CASSQGGLAGVGTGELFF. The chain joins TRBV4-1 to TRBJ2-2; 13 nucleotides agree with TRBD2. This CDR3 contains 18 residues. Germline V gives CDR1 MGHRA, CDR2 YSYEKL. Trimming took 1 base from V and 5 from J; bases not matched to a gene: 7.